This T cell receptor beta chain derives from a study of blood T cell repertoires in COVID-19. Across the study: COVID-19 samples collected from the United States, Italy and Spain covered acute and convalescent phases. T cells, B-cell-depleted T cells, or PBMCs provided the cDNA or gDNA that served as material.

Per the original methods: Using reference gene primer amplification, nucleated cell counts were estimated. Clones were read by immunoSEQ multiplex PCR, and TCRdb kept only the in-frame ones, dropping some. V, J and clone size are those of that table, while D and trimming were read from the DNA. The sample carries 130,000 or so clones, over 65% recorded once. The CDR3 sequence is 18 residues long. Trimming left V 1 base short and J 0 bases short, with 16 bases between. Per the germline V gene, CDR1 is SGHVS and CDR2 is FQNEAQ. The sample comprised peripheral blood. The source is a woman in her seventies with acute or convalescent COVID-19. V gene TRBV7-8 combines with J gene TRBJ1-3; a weak D match, TRBD1 (6 bases). The CDR3 sequence is CASSLGAGGGSSGNTIYF. CDR3 bases: TGTGCCAGCAGCTTAGGGGCGGGGGGCGGAAGCTCTGGAAACACCATATATTTT. The entire variable domain, with the rest obtained from reference TRBV7-8 and TRBJ1-3, is as follows: GAGVSQSPRYKVAKRGQDVALRCDPISGHVSLFWYQQALGQGPEFLTYFQNEAQLDKSGLPSDRFFAERPEGSVSTLKIQRTQQEDSAVYLCASSLGAGGGSSGNTIYFGEGSWLTVV.